Presented here are 5 T cell receptor beta chains from one specimen sequenced in a study of shared T cell receptors in the human thymus. The table came from immunoSEQ multiplex PCR; TCRdb's copy has only in-frame clones and leaves some out. This table has fewer than 700,000 clones, roughly 90% appearing once. The sample was also linked to a second study, of human thymus T cells.

The sample was thymocytes. The receptor source for this set is a boy younger than two with a congenital heart defect.

The chain is built from TRBV7-9 and TRBJ2-1, with D unclear. Trimming pared 5 bases from V and 1 base from J, leaving 9 bases between. From germline, CDR1 is SEHNR and CDR2 FQNEAQ (reference sequence). The CDR3 consists of 14 residues. The CDR3 loop reads CASSMAPSYNEQFF. DNA of the CDR3: TGTGCCAGCAGCATGGCCCCGTCCTACAATGAGCAGTTCTTC.

This clone was seen only a few times. The chain is built from TRBV7-9 and TRBJ2-7; 7 nucleotides agree with TRBD1. J gave up 1 base and V 5 bases, and 5 bases lay outside the gene matches. Germline V gives CDR1 SEHNR, CDR2 FQNEAQ (reference sequence). The CDR3 is 14 amino acids. CDR3 protein: CASSHLGQSYEQYF. The CDR3 coding sequence is TGTGCCAGCAGCCACCTGGGACAGTCCTACGAGCAGTACTTC.

The chain links TRBV29-1 to TRBJ2-7; 11 bases map to TRBD1. Germline loops: CDR1 SQVTM, CDR2 ANQGSEA. This CDR3 spans 13 amino acids. V gave up 7 bases and J gave up 2 bases; unmatched junction bases: 4. The CDR3 DNA follows: TGCAGCGGGCCGGGACAGGGGGCCTACGAGCAGTACTTC. It is translated as CSGPGQGAYEQYF.

The chain recombines TRBV5-4 with TRBJ2-3; perhaps TRBD2 as D (6 bases). The V end was cut by 5 bases, the J end by 3 bases, with 10 bases between. The length of the CDR3 is 13 residues. CDR1 and CDR2 (germline): SGHNT, YYREEE (reference sequence). The CDR3 loop reads CASRLGGTDTQYF. DNA of the CDR3: TGTGCCAGCAGACTTGGGGGGACAGATACGCAGTATTTT.

V is TRBV7-2 and J is TRBJ1-4; D gene uncertain. This CDR3 region has 16 residues. The germline V gene encodes CDR1 SGHTA and CDR2 FQGNSA. V dropped 5 bases and J dropped 8 bases, with 21 bases sitting between them. DNA for the CDR3: TGTGCCAGCAGCCCTTCCGATTGTGGCCTCGTGGAAAAACTGTTTTTT. This sequence encodes CASSPSDCGLVEKLFF.